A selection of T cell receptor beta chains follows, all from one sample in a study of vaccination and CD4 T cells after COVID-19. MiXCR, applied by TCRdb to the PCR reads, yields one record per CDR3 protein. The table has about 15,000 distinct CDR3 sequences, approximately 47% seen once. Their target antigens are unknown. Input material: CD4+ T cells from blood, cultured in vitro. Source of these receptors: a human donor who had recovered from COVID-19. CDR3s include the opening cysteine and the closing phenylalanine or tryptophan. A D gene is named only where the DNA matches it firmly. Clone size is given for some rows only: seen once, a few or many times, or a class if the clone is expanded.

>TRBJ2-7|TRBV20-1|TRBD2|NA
CSARRRVLAEAYEQYF
TGCAGTGCTAGAAGGAGGGTCCTAGCGGAGGCCTACGAGCAGTACTTC
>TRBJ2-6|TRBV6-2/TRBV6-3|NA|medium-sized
CASSYSSGANVLTF
TGTGCCAGCAGTTACAGCTCTGGGGCCAACGTCCTGACTTTC
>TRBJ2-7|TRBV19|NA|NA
CASSPAGTPGFYEQYF
TGTGCCAGTAGCCCAGCCGGGACACCTGGGTTCTACGAGCAGTACTTC
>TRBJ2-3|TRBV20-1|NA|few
CSASGAPDTQYF
TGCAGTGCTAGCGGGGCTCCAGATACGCAGTATTTT
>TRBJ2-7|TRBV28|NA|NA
CASSPEGYEQYF
TGTGCCAGCAGTCCAGAGGGTTACGAGCAGTACTTC
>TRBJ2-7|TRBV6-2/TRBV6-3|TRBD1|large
CASSYAEGATYEQYF
TGTGCCAGCAGTTACGCCGAGGGGGCAACCTACGAGCAGTACTTC
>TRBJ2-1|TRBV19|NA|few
CASSTPGQYNEQFF
TGTGCCAGTAGTACCCCCGGACAGTACAATGAGCAGTTCTTC
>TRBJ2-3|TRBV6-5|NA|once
CASSYRVGERDTQYF
TGTGCCAGCAGTTACCGGGTTGGTGAGAGGGATACGCAGTATTTT
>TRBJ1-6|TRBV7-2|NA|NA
CASSLAPNSPLHF
TGTGCCAGCAGCTTAGCGCCTAATTCACCCCTCCACTTT
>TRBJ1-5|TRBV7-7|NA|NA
CASSLGRGQPQHF
TGTGCTAGCAGCTTAGGTAGGGGTCAGCCCCAGCATTTT
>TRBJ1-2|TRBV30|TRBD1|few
CAWRREGAPGGYTF
TGTGCCTGGAGAAGGGAGGGGGCGCCGGGGGGCTACACCTTC
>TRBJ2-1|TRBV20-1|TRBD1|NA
CSAPNPRGGDEQFF
TGCAGTGCCCCGAACCCCCGAGGGGGCGATGAGCAGTTCTTC
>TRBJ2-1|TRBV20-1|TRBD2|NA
CSARPMGLARYNEQFF
TGCAGTGCTAGACCCATGGGACTAGCGAGGTACAATGAGCAGTTCTTC
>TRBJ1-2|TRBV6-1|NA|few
CASSRTYSLSSYGYTF
TGTGCCAGCAGTCGCACTTACAGTCTCTCGAGCTATGGCTACACCTTC
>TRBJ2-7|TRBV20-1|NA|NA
CSVQGGSYEQYF
TGCAGTGTGCAAGGCGGCTCCTACGAGCAGTACTTC
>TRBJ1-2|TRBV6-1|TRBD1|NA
CASRHGQGDGYTF
TGTGCCAGCAGACACGGACAGGGAGATGGCTACACCTTC
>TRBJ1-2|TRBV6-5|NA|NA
CASSLDANYGYTF
TGTGCCAGCAGTTTGGACGCTAACTATGGCTACACCTTC
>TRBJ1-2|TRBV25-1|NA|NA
CASSVNYGYTF
TGTGCCAGCAGTGTAAACTATGGCTACACCTTC
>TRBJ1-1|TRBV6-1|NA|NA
CASSPVRGANTEAFF
TGTGCCAGCAGTCCCGTCCGGGGGGCGAACACTGAAGCTTTCTTT
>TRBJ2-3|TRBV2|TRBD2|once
CASSPRLAGVRTDTQYF
TGTGCCAGCAGTCCCAGACTAGCGGGAGTTCGAACAGATACGCAGTATTTT
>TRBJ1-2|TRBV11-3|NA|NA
CASSLKSGRAGGYTF
TGTGCCAGCAGCTTAAAATCGGGACGCGCCGGCGGCTACACCTTC
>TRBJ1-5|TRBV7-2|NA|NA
CASSTTGTQGGPQHF
TGTGCCAGCAGCACAACCGGGACACAAGGAGGGCCCCAGCATTTT
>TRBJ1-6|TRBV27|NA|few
CASSLRGASYNSPLHF
TGTGCCAGCAGTTTACGGGGGGCCTCCTATAATTCACCCCTCCACTTT
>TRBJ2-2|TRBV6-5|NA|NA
CASSYRPGELFF
TGTGCCAGCAGTTACCGCCCCGGGGAGCTGTTTTTT
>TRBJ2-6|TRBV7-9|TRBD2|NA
CASSSASGLSSGANVLTF
TGTGCCAGCAGCTCGGCTAGCGGTCTGAGCTCTGGGGCCAACGTCCTGACTTTC
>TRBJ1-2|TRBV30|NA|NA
CAWNDGGYTF
TGTGCCTGGAATGACGGAGGCTACACCTTC
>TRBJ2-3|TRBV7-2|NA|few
CASSLAGDSSDTQYF
TGTGCCAGCAGCTTAGCGGGGGACTCGTCAGATACGCAGTATTTT
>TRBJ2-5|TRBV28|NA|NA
CASSFLRETQYF
TGTGCCAGCAGTTTCTTGAGGGAGACCCAGTACTTC
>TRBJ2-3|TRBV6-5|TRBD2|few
CASSYRGLAGGTDTQYF
TGTGCCAGCAGTTACAGGGGACTAGCGGGGGGCACAGATACGCAGTATTTT